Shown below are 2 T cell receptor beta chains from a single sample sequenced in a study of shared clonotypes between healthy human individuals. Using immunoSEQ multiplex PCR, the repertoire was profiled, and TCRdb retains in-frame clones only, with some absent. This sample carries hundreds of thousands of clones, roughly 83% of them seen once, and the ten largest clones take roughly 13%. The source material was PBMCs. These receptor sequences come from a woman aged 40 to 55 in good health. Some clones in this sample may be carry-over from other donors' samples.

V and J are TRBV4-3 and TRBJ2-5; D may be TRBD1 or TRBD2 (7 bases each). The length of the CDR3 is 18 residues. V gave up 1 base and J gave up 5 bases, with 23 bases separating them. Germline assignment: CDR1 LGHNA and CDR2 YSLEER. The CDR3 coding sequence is TGCGCCAGCAGCCAAGTTCGGAGCGGGGCTCCAGGGGGGGAGACCCAGTACTTC. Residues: CASSQVRSGAPGGETQYF.

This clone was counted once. CDR3 in DNA: TGTGCCTGGAGGCCTAGCGGGAGTAAAGAGACCCAGTACTTC. The encoded protein is CAWRPSGSKETQYF. This chain connects TRBV30 to TRBJ2-5; 10 bases map to TRBD2. CDR1 and CDR2 from the germline V gene are GTSNPN and SVGIG (reference sequence). Trimming cost V 3 bases and J 3 bases; bases outside gene matches: 4. The CDR3 is 14 residues long.